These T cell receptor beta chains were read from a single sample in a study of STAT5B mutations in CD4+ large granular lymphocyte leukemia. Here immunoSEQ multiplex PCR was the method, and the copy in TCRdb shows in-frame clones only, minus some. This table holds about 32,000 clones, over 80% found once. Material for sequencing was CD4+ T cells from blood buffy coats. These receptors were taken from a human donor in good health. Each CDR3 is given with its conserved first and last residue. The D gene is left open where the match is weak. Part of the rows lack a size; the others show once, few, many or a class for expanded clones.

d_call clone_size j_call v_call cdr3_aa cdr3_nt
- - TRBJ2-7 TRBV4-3 CASSQMSQGTYEQYF TGCGCCAGCAGCCAAATGAGTCAGGGAACCTACGAGCAGTACTTC
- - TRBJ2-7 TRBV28 CASSTTSTGYEQYF TGTGCCAGCAGCACCACTAGCACGGGGTACGAGCAGTACTTC
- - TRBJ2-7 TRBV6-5 CASSYGGYHEQYF TGTGCCAGCAGTTACGGGGGGTACCACGAGCAGTACTTC
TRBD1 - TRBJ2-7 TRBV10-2 CASSHGTGGSYEQYF TGCGCCAGCAGCCACGGGACAGGCGGATCCTACGAGCAGTACTTC
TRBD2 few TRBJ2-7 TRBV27 CASSFRSGASYEQYF TGTGCCAGCAGTTTCCGTAGCGGGGCCTCCTACGAGCAGTACTTC
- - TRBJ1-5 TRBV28 CASSSGEGYQPQHF TGTGCCAGCAGTTCCGGGGAGGGCTATCAGCCCCAGCATTTT
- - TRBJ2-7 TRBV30 CAWKGAGPFYEQYF TGTGCCTGGAAGGGAGCGGGTCCCTTCTACGAGCAGTACTTC
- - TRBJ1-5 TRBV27 CASSFSNQPQHF TGTGCCAGCAGTTTCTCTAATCAGCCCCAGCATTTT
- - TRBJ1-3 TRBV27 CASSPWARGGNTIYF TGTGCCAGCAGTCCGTGGGCCCGAGGAGGAAACACCATATATTTT
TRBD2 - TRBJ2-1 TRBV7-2 CASSQSSGPNNEQFF TGTGCCAGCAGTCAATCTAGCGGACCAAACAATGAGCAGTTCTTC
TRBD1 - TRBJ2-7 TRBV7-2 CASSSRQGPYEQYF TGTGCCAGCAGCTCCCGACAGGGGCCCTACGAGCAGTACTTC
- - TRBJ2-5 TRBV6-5 CASSRGNGGGETQYF TGTGCCAGCTCTCGGGGGAATGGAGGTGGAGAGACCCAGTACTTC
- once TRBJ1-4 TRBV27 CASSLSWASEKLFF TGTGCCAGCAGTTTATCGTGGGCCAGTGAAAAACTGTTTTTT
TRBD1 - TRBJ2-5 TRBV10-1 CASVKGAPGETQYF TGCGCCAGCGTTAAGGGGGCTCCGGGGGAGACCCAGTACTTC
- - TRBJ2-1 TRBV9 CASSLSTVNNEQFF TGTGCCAGCAGCCTCTCTACAGTTAACAATGAGCAGTTCTTC
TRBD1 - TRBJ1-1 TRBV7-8 CASSPGDRQNTEAFF TGTGCCAGCAGCCCCGGGGACAGGCAGAACACTGAAGCTTTCTTT
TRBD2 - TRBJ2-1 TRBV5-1 CASSLRGLAGGLGANEQFF TGCGCCAGCAGCTTGAGAGGACTAGCGGGAGGGCTAGGGGCTAATGAGCAGTTCTTC
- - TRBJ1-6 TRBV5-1 CASSLGGVQASPLHF TGCGCCAGCAGCTTGGGGGGGGTTCAAGCGTCACCCCTCCACTTT
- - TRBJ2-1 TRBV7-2 CASSSRNIRNEQFF TGTGCCAGCAGCTCGAGAAACATTCGGAATGAGCAGTTCTTC
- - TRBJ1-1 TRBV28 CASSLYAPGSQGEAFF TGTGCCAGCAGTTTATACGCGCCAGGGTCCCAGGGAGAAGCTTTCTTT
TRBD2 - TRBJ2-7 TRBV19 CATRLAEPYEQYF TGTGCCACCAGACTAGCGGAGCCCTACGAGCAGTACTTC
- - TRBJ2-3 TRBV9 CASSVATTDTQYF TGTGCCAGCAGCGTAGCCACAACAGATACGCAGTATTTT
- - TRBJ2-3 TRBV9 CASSVVRAGASTDTQYF TGTGCCAGCAGCGTAGTTCGCGCCGGAGCTAGCACAGATACGCAGTATTTT
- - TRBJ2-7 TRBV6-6 CATLAEGSYEQYF TGTGCCACCCTTGCCGAGGGATCCTACGAGCAGTACTTC
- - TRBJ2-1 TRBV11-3 CASSLGGTGPNEQFF TGTGCCAGCAGCTTAGGGGGAACTGGCCCCAATGAGCAGTTCTTC
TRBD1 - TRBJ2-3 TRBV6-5 CASRFGQVRTDTQYF TGTGCCAGCAGATTCGGACAGGTTCGCACAGATACGCAGTATTTT
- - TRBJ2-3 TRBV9 CASSVGLQDSDTQYF TGTGCCAGCAGCGTAGGTTTGCAGGATAGCGATACGCAGTATTTT
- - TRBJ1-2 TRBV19 CASSPSTGQGHGYTF TGTGCCAGTAGCCCCTCGACTGGTCAGGGGCACGGCTACACCTTC
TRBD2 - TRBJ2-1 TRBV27 CASSLTSGNNEQFF TGTGCCAGCAGTTTAACTAGCGGCAACAATGAGCAGTTCTTC
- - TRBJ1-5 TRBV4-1 CASSQLAGGASDNQPQHF TGCGCCAGCAGCCAACTAGCCGGGGGGGCCAGCGACAATCAGCCCCAGCATTTT
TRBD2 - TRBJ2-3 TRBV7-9 CASRPTSGRAQRSPDTQYF TGTGCCAGCAGACCTACTAGCGGGAGGGCCCAGAGGAGTCCAGATACGCAGTATTTT